This T cell receptor beta chain was captured by sequencing in a study of cytomegalovirus exposure and HLA in healthy donors. Looking at the study overall: As an earlier analysis found, about 200 million T cells yielded fewer than 130 million unique TCR beta sequences. General study points: Trimming of TCR beta V- and J-genes showed a link, identified in a later analysis, to a missense DCLRE1C variant. An assumption of roughly uniform sequencing depth across donors underlay the presence/absence analyses.

The study ran its PCR with 60 Vbeta and 13 Jbeta primers. Generated by immunoSEQ multiplex PCR, the TCRdb table keeps only in-frame clones and is missing some. The specimen's table records 100,000 to 150,000 clones. Germline V gene sequence: CDR1 SGHTA, CDR2 FQGTGA. Trimming removed 5 bases from V and 8 bases from J; junction bases left unmatched: 5. The CDR3 has 14 residues. Comment on this clone: Its antigen is undetermined.

Sample: PBMCs. The TCR originated in a woman between 35 and 50 years old in good health and CMV-seropositive. V gene TRBV7-3 combines with J gene TRBJ2-2, with 10 bases lining up with TRBD2. The CDR3 spells CASSLDSGRGELFF. DNA of the CDR3: TGTGCCAGCAGCCTCGATAGCGGGAGGGGGGAGCTGTTTTTT.